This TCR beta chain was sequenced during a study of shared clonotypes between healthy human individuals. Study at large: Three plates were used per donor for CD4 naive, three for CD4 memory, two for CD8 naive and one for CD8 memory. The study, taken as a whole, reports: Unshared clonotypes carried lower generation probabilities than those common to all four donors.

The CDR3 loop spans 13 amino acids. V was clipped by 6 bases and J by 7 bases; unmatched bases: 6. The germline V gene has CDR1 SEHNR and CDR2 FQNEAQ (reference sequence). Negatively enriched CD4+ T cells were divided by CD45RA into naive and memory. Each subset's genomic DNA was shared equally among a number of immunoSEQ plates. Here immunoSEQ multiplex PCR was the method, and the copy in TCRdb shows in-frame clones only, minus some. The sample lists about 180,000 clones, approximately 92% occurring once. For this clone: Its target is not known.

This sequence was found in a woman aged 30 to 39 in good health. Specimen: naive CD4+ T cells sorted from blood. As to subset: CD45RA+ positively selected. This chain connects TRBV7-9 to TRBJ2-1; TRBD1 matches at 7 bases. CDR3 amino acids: CASSQGVKNEQFF. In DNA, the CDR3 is TGTGCCAGCAGTCAGGGGGTTAAGAATGAGCAGTTCTTC.